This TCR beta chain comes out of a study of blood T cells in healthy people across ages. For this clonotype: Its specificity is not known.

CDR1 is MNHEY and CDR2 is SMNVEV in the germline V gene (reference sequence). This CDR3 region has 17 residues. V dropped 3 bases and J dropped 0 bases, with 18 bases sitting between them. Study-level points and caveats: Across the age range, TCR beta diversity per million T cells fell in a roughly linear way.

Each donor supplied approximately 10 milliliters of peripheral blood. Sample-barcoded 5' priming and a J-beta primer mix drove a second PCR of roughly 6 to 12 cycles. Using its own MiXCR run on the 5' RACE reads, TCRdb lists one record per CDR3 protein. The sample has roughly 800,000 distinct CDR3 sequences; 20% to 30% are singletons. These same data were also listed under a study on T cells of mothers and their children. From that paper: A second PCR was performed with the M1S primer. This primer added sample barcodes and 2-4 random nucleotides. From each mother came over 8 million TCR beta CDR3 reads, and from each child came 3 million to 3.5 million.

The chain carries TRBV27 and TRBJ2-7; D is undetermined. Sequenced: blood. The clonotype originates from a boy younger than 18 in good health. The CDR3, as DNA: TGTGCCAGCAGTTTCGGCCTGGGTAAGCCCCACTCCTACGAGCAGTACTTC. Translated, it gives CASSFGLGKPHSYEQYF.